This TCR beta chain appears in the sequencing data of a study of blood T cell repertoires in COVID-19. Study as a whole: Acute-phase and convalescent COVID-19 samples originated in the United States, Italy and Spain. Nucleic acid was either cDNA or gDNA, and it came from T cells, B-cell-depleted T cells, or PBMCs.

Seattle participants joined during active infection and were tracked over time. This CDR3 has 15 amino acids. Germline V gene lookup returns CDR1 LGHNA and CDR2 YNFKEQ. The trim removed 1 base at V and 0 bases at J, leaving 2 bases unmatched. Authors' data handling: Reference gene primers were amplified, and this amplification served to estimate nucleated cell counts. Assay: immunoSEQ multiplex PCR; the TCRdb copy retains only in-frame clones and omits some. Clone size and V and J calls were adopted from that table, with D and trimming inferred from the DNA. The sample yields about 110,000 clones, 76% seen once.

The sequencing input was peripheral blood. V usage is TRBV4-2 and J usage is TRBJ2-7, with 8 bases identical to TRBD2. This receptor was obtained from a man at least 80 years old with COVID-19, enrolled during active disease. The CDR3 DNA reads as TGTGCCAGCAGCCAAGGACTAGCGATCTCCTACGAGCAGTACTTC. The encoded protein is CASSQGLAISYEQYF.